The next 27 T cell receptor beta chains were all read from a single sample in a study of OX40 agonist ivuxolimab in advanced cancers. The assay was immunoSEQ multiplex PCR, and TCRdb's table has in-frame clones only and misses some. This table holds 98,000 or so clones, 88% found once. The specimen comprised CD4+ or CD8+ T cells sorted from blood, sampled in a trial of the OX40 agonist ivuxolimab. The receptors here all came from an adult with an advanced solid tumor such as melanoma, head and neck, liver or kidney cancer.

The genes are TRBV5-6 and TRBJ2-5, with 7 bases lining up with TRBD2. The CDR3 is made up of 16 amino acids. The germline V gene has CDR1 SGHDT and CDR2 YYEEEE. V was clipped by 3 bases and J by 5 bases; unmatched bases: 13. The CDR3 nucleotides read TGTGCCAGCAGCTCCCAACGGGAGGTCCAAGGGGAGACCCAGTACTTC. Translating it yields CASSSQREVQGETQYF. Full variable domain (remainder filled in from reference TRBV5-6 and TRBJ2-5): DAGVTQSPTHLIKTRGQQVTLRCSPKSGHDTVSWYQQALGQGPQFIFQYYEEEERQRGNFPDRFSGHQFPNYSSELNVNALLLGDSALYLCASSSQREVQGETQYFGPGTRLLVL.

In this sample, this clone turned up once. The CDR3 protein is CASSVDVLSNTGELFF. CDR3 sequence (DNA): TGTGCCAGCAGCGTAGATGTCCTCTCGAACACCGGGGAGCTGTTTTTT. This chain links TRBV9 with TRBJ2-2, with D uncertain. The V gene lost 0 bases and the J gene lost 0 bases, with 9 bases spanning the gap. The germline V gene has CDR1 SGDLS and CDR2 YYNGEE. The CDR3 has 16 amino acids.

The chain uses TRBV28 and TRBJ1-1; tentative D call: TRBD1 (5 bases). CDR3 length: 15 amino acids. CDR1 and CDR2 (germline): MDHEN, SYDVKM. Trimming left V 4 bases short and J 1 base short, with 13 bases between. This chain's CDR3 is CASSSSSQGNTEAFF. The CDR3 region has the DNA TGTGCCAGCAGTTCGTCCTCTCAGGGGAACACTGAAGCTTTCTTT. The full variable domain, rest sourced from reference TRBV28 and TRBJ1-1, is DVKVTQSSRYLVKRTGEKVFLECVQDMDHENMFWYRQDPGLGLRLIYFSYDVKMKEKGDIPEGYSVSREKKERFSLILESASTNQTSMYLCASSSSSQGNTEAFFGQGTRLTVV.

The genes are TRBV7-8 and TRBJ2-7, with a weak D call TRBD2 (5 bases). This CDR3 comprises 15 residues. The V and J ends lost 3 bases and 2 bases respectively, with 14 bases between them. Per the germline V gene, CDR1 is SGHVS and CDR2 is FQNEAQ. Here the CDR3 reads CASSFISANPYEQYF. As DNA, the CDR3 is TGTGCCAGCAGCTTCATTAGCGCGAATCCCTACGAGCAGTACTTC.

This rearrangement joins TRBV11-3 to TRBJ2-2; D is ambiguous. V lost 5 bases and J 7 bases, leaving 14 bases between the germline ends. The CDR3 totals 14 residues. Per germline, CDR1 SGHNT and CDR2 YENEEA. CDR3 loop: CASSPPGRNGELFF. The CDR3 nucleotides are TGTGCCAGCAGCCCCCCCGGGCGCAACGGGGAGCTGTTTTTT.

The CDR3 region is CAGLGRRDLKQFF. The DNA of the CDR3 is TGTGCCGGTTTGGGACGGCGGGACCTCAAGCAGTTCTTC. The gene calls are TRBV6-5 and TRBJ2-1; tentatively, D is TRBD2 (6 bases). CDR3 length: 13 residues. The V end lost 11 bases, the J end lost 11 bases, and 22 bases lay between the germline ends. Looked up from germline, CDR1 is MNHEY and CDR2 is SVGAGI.

The chain combines TRBV7-3 with TRBJ2-1, with 12 bases lining up with TRBD2. Trimming removed 5 bases from V and 7 bases from J; junction bases left unmatched: 15. Germline-derived CDR1 and CDR2 are SGHTA and FQGTGA. This CDR3 is built from 18 residues. Here the CDR3 reads CASSLSGTSGPENNEQFF. The CDR3 nucleotides read TGTGCCAGCAGCCTATCCGGGACTAGCGGGCCCGAAAATAATGAGCAGTTCTTC. Using reference TRBV7-3 and TRBJ2-1 for the parts outside the CDR3, the full variable domain is GAGVSQTPSNKVTEKGKYVELRCDPISGHTALYWYRQSLGQGPEFLIYFQGTGAADDSGLPNDRFFAVRPEGSVSTLKIQRTERGDSAVYLCASSLSGTSGPENNEQFFGPGTRLTVL.

The rearrangement joins TRBV28 to TRBJ2-3, with 8 positions matching TRBD1. Per germline, CDR1 MDHEN and CDR2 SYDVKM. The CDR3 contains 17 residues. Trimming cost V 2 bases and J 5 bases; bases outside gene matches: 12. The CDR3 DNA is TGTGCCAGCAGTTTACCCCGCGGACAGGGCGGAAAAGATACGCAGTATTTT. Amino acids: CASSLPRGQGGKDTQYF.

The chain recombines TRBV2 with TRBJ2-4; unclear D gene. The CDR3 runs 12 residues. The germline V and J ends were trimmed by 4 bases and 4 bases, with 5 bases remaining between them. The germline CDR1 and CDR2 sequences are SNHLY and FYNNEI. Here the CDR3 DNA reads TGTGCCAGCAGTGTGGGTAAAAACATTCAGTACTTC. It translates to CASSVGKNIQYF. The full variable domain, completed using reference TRBV2 and TRBJ2-4, is EPEVTQTPSHQVTQMGQEVILRCVPISNHLYFYWYRQILGQKVEFLVSFYNNEISEKSEIFDDQFSVERPDGSNFTLKIRSTKLEDSAMYFCASSVGKNIQYFGAGTRLSVL.

The chain employs TRBV25-1 and TRBJ2-2; no clear D gene. V lost 6 bases, J lost 0 bases, and 11 bases lay in between. CDR1 is MGHDK and CDR2 is SYGVNS in the germline V gene. This CDR3 spans 15 amino acids. This chain's CDR3 is CASSPTLTNTGELFF. CDR3 in DNA: TGTGCCAGCAGCCCGACGCTTACGAACACCGGGGAGCTGTTTTTT. Drawing the rest from reference TRBV25-1 and TRBJ2-2, the complete variable domain is EADIYQTPRYLVIGTGKKITLECSQTMGHDKMYWYQQDPGMELHLIHYSYGVNSTEKGDLSSESTVSRIRTEHFPLTLESARPSHTSQYLCASSPTLTNTGELFFGEGSRLTVL.

The rearrangement joins TRBV4-1 to TRBJ2-3, with D perhaps TRBD2 (5 bases). V lost 8 bases and J 5 bases, leaving 8 bases between the germline ends. Germline lookup yields CDR1 MGHRA and CDR2 YSYEKL. There are 11 residues in the CDR3. CDR3 sequence reads: CASSREDTQYF. Here the CDR3 DNA reads TGCGCCAGCTCCCGGGAAGATACGCAGTATTTT.

The V call is TRBV28, the J call TRBJ1-1; possibly TRBD1 for D (6 bases). Germline V lookup: CDR1 MDHEN, CDR2 SYDVKM. The CDR3 spans 14 residues. Trimming removed 5 bases from V and 3 bases from J, with 13 bases in between. This chain's CDR3 is CASSLQGRDTEAFF. For the CDR3, the DNA is TGTGCCAGCAGTCTCCAGGGGAGGGACACTGAAGCTTTCTTT.

The chain combines TRBV5-1 with TRBJ2-1; 8 nucleotides agree with TRBD2. CDR1 is SGHRS, CDR2 YFSETQ, per germline. The junction had 11 bases not matched to a gene; V was cut back by 2 bases and J by 7 bases. The CDR3 is 16 amino acids. CDR3 in DNA: TGCGCCAGCAGCTTTGGACTAGCACCGAGTGAGAATGAGCAGTTCTTC. It yields the protein CASSFGLAPSENEQFF. The entire variable domain, with the rest obtained from reference TRBV5-1 and TRBJ2-1, is as follows: KAGVTQTPRYLIKTRGQQVTLSCSPISGHRSVSWYQQTPGQGLQFLFEYFSETQRNKGNFPGRFSGRQFSNSRSEMNVSTLELGDSALYLCASSFGLAPSENEQFFGPGTRLTVL.

This chain uses TRBV5-1 with TRBJ2-3, with 10 bases lining up with TRBD1. V lost 1 base to trimming and J lost 2 bases; unmatched junction nucleotides: 7. CDR1 SGHRS and CDR2 YFSETQ come from the germline V gene. This CDR3 is built from 17 residues. The DNA of the CDR3 is TGCGCCAGCAGCTTGTTCTCGGGACAGGGGTCCACAGATACGCAGTATTTT. Its translation is CASSLFSGQGSTDTQYF. The full variable domain, completed using reference TRBV5-1 and TRBJ2-3, is KAGVTQTPRYLIKTRGQQVTLSCSPISGHRSVSWYQQTPGQGLQFLFEYFSETQRNKGNFPGRFSGRQFSNSRSEMNVSTLELGDSALYLCASSLFSGQGSTDTQYFGPGTRLTVL.

The V call is TRBV4-2, the J call TRBJ1-2; 11 nucleotides align to TRBD1. Germline trimming cut 4 bases from V and 8 bases from J; bases unmatched to any gene: 3. The CDR3 spans 13 residues. The V gene's germline CDR1 is LGHNA and CDR2 YNFKEQ. The CDR3 DNA is TGTGCCAGCAGCCCGGGACAGGGGGACGGCTACACCTTC. Its translation: CASSPGQGDGYTF.

J is TRBJ2-7 and V is TRBV28; D not certain. CDR3 length: 12 amino acids. CDR1 is MDHEN, CDR2 SYDVKM, per germline. V lost 3 bases, J lost 3 bases, and 6 bases lay in between. The CDR3 loop reads CASSLLNYEQYF. In DNA form, the CDR3 reads TGTGCCAGCAGTTTGTTGAACTACGAGCAGTACTTC.

This clone was detected only a few times. This rearrangement joins TRBV29-1 to TRBJ1-2; D is uncertain. CDR3 length: 12 residues. The germline V gene has CDR1 SQVTM and CDR2 ANQGSEA. V lost 4 bases to trimming and J lost 0 bases, with 6 bases between them. CDR3 in amino acids: CSVAGANYGYTF. CDR3 DNA sequence: TGCAGCGTTGCCGGGGCTAACTATGGCTACACCTTC. Filled out from reference TRBV29-1 and TRBJ1-2, the complete variable domain reads SAVISQKPSRDICQRGTSLTIQCQVDSQVTMMFWYRQQPGQSLTLIATANQGSEATYESGFVIDKFPISRPNLTFSTLTVSNMSPEDSSIYLCSVAGANYGYTFGSGTRLTVV.

The chain joins TRBV7-9 to TRBJ2-2; weak D call: TRBD2 (6 bases). With 6 bases removed from V and 6 bases from J, the gap between germline ends came to 14 bases. The germline gives CDR1 SEHNR, CDR2 FQNEAQ (reference sequence). The CDR3 runs 14 residues. The CDR3 nucleotides are TGTGCCAGCAGACCCCCGGGAGCCCCCGGGGAGCTGTTTTTT. Its protein is CASRPPGAPGELFF.

This chain joins TRBV5-1 and TRBJ1-2; 8 bases fit TRBD1. V trimming: 5 bases; J trimming: 3 bases; junction bases outside the gene matches: 6. The V gene's germline CDR1 is SGHRS and CDR2 YFSETQ. The CDR3 loop spans 14 amino acids. The CDR3 loop is CASRNGTGDYGYTF. CDR3 nucleotide sequence: TGCGCCAGCAGAAATGGGACAGGCGACTATGGCTACACCTTC.

The rearrangement joins TRBV7-8 to TRBJ1-1; tentative D call: TRBD1 (6 bases). From germline, CDR1 is SGHVS and CDR2 FQNEAQ. The CDR3 is 11 amino acids. Trimming took 2 bases from V and 11 from J, leaving 9 bases between them. The CDR3 loop reads CASSLRGVAFF. The CDR3 coding sequence is TGTGCCAGCAGCTTAAGGGGGGTGGCTTTCTTT.

The rearrangement joins TRBV18 to TRBJ1-2; 7 nucleotides match TRBD1. The junction had 12 bases not matched to a gene; V was cut back by 4 bases and J by 1 base. This CDR3 comprises 17 residues. The germline V gene has CDR1 KGHSH and CDR2 LQKENI. In DNA, the CDR3 is TGTGCCAGCTCACTAGGTCCACAGGGGACCAATAACTATGGCTACACCTTC. As protein: CASSLGPQGTNNYGYTF.

The chain couples TRBV19 to TRBJ1-2; a possible D gene is TRBD1 (6 bases). V gave up 8 bases and J gave up 0 bases, with 16 bases separating them. The CDR3 covers 15 residues. Per the germline V gene, CDR1 is LNHDA and CDR2 is SQIVND (reference sequence). For the CDR3, the DNA is TGTGCCAGTCGCCCCGAGACAGGCGCTAACTATGGCTACACCTTC. The encoded protein is CASRPETGANYGYTF.

This rearrangement joins TRBV7-9 to TRBJ1-2; possibly TRBD1 for D (5 bases). The CDR3 covers 14 residues. The germline V gene encodes CDR1 SEHNR and CDR2 FQNEAQ (reference sequence). V was shortened by 5 bases and J by 6 bases, with 16 bases between the two germline ends. CDR3 amino acids: CASSPGGAGNGYTF. In DNA, the CDR3 is TGTGCCAGCAGCCCAGGTGGCGCAGGGAATGGCTACACCTTC.

V gene TRBV2 combines with J gene TRBJ1-4; tentative D call: TRBD1 (6 bases). Trimming removed 6 bases from V and 3 bases from J, with 14 bases in between. The CDR3 is 15 amino acids. Per the germline V gene, CDR1 is SNHLY and CDR2 is FYNNEI. The CDR3 reads CASSKQGQANEKLFF. DNA for the CDR3: TGTGCCAGCAGCAAACAGGGTCAGGCTAATGAAAAACTGTTTTTT.

J is TRBJ2-1 and V is TRBV7-6; 10 bases fit TRBD2. This CDR3 region has 15 residues. Germline V gene sequence: CDR1 SGHVS, CDR2 FNYEAQ. The trim removed 6 bases at V and 6 bases at J, leaving 8 bases unmatched. This chain's CDR3 is CASRLTSGPFNEQFF. The CDR3 DNA reads TGTGCCAGCAGGTTGACTAGCGGGCCCTTCAATGAGCAGTTCTTC. The variable domain in full, completed from reference TRBV7-6 and TRBJ2-1, reads GAGVSQSPRYKVTKRGQDVALRCDPISGHVSLYWYRQALGQGPEFLTYFNYEAQQDKSGLPNDRFSAERPEGSISTLTIQRTEQRDSAMYRCASRLTSGPFNEQFFGPGTRLTVL.

The chain is built from TRBV11-3 and TRBJ1-2; TRBD1 matches 8 bases. Germline V CDR1 and CDR2: SGHNT, YENEEA. Unmatched junction bases numbered 12, after V lost 5 bases and J lost 13 bases. The length of the CDR3 is 13 residues. The CDR3 spells CASSLPDRAQVTF. Written as DNA, the CDR3 is TGTGCCAGCAGCCTCCCGGACAGGGCCCAAGTCACCTTC.

The chain carries TRBV6-1 and TRBJ2-7; 7 bases align to TRBD1. The junction had 10 bases not matched to a gene; V was cut back by 9 bases and J by 5 bases. CDR1 is MNHNS, CDR2 SASEGT, per germline. The CDR3 is made up of 13 amino acids. The CDR3 sequence is CASLQGLVNEQYF. The CDR3 region has the DNA TGTGCCAGTCTACAGGGGCTTGTGAACGAGCAGTACTTC.